This TCR beta chain was profiled in a study of blood T cell repertoires in COVID-19. About the study: PBMCs, B-cell-depleted T cells, or T cells provided the cDNA or gDNA that made up the material.

In its sample, this clone was seen once. As originally analysed: Nucleated cell counts were estimated from reference gene primer amplification. Here immunoSEQ multiplex PCR was the method, and the copy in TCRdb shows in-frame clones only, minus some. That table supplies the V and J calls and clone size; D and trimming were determined from the DNA. The table has some 30,000 clones, 89% seen once. This CDR3 is built from 16 residues. Looked up from germline, CDR1 is MNHEY and CDR2 is SVGAGI. Trimming took 0 bases from V and 0 from J, leaving 9 bases between them. The sequenced sample was peripheral blood. The chain uses TRBV6-5 and TRBJ1-3; the D gene is possibly TRBD1 (6 bases). This TCR derives from a human donor with acute or convalescent COVID-19. The donor label of this sample is uncertain. CDR3 protein: CASSYSRTASGNTIYF. CDR3 bases: TGTGCCAGCAGTTACTCTAGGACAGCCTCTGGAAACACCATATATTTT.